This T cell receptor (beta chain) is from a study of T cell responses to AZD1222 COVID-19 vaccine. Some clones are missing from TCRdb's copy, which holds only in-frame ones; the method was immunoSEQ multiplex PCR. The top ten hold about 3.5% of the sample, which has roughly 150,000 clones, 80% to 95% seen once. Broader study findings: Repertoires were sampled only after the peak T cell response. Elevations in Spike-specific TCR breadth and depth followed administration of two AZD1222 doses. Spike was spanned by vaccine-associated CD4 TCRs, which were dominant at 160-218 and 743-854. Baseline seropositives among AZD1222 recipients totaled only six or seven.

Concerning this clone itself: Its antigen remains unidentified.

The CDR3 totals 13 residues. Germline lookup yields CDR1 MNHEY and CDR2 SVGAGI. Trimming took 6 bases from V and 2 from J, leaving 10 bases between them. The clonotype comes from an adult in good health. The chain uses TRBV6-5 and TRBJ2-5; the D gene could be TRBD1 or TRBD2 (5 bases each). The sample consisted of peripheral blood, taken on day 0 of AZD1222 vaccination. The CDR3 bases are TGTGCCAGCAGGGGACCCACGCAAGAGACCCAGTACTTC. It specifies CASRGPTQETQYF.